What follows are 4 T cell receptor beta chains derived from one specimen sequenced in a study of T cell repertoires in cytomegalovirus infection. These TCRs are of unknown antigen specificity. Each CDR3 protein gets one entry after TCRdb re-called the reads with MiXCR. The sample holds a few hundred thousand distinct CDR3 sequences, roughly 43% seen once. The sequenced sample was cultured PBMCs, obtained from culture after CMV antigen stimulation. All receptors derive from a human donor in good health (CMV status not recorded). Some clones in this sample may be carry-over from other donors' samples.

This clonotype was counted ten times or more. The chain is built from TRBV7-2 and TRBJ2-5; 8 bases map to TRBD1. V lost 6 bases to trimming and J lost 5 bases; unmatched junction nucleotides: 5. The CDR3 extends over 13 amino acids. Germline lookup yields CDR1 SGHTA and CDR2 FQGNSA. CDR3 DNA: TGTGCCAGCAGTACGAACAGGGGGGAGACCCAGTACTTC. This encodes CASSTNRGETQYF.

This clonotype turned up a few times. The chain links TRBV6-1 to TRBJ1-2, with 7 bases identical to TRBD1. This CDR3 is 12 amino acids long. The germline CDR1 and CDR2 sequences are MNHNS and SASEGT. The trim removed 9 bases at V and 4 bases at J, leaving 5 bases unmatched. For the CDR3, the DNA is TGTGCCAGTAGCGGGACAGCCTATGGCTACACCTTC. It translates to CASSGTAYGYTF.

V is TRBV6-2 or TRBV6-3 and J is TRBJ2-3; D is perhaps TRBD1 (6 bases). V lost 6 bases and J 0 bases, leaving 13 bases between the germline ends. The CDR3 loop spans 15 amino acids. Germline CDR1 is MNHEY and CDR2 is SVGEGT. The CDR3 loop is CASSPRQASTDTQYF. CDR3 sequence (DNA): TGTGCCAGCAGCCCCCGACAGGCTAGCACAGATACGCAGTATTTT.

The CDR3 spells CASSQGQGINEQFF. CDR3 sequence (DNA): TGCGCCAGCAGCCAAGGACAGGGAATCAATGAGCAGTTCTTC. The V call is TRBV4-1, the J call TRBJ2-1, with TRBD1 identical over 7 bases. The V and J ends lost 1 base and 6 bases, in that order; junction bases with no gene match: 3. The CDR3 sequence is 14 residues long. Looked up from germline, CDR1 is MGHRA and CDR2 is YSYEKL.